This entry lists 26 T cell receptor beta chains sequenced from one sample in a study of cytomegalovirus exposure and HLA in healthy donors. Amplification used 60 Vbeta primers and 13 Jbeta primers. The protocol was immunoSEQ multiplex PCR, while the TCRdb copy is restricted to in-frame clones and leaves out a portion. The table records approximately 140,000 clones, roughly 80% of them present only once. The source material was PBMCs. The receptors were sampled from a woman in her 40s in good health and CMV-seronegative.

This chain's CDR3 is CASSPSPRQGAAEAFF. DNA for the CDR3: TGTGCCAGCAGCCCATCCCCAAGACAGGGGGCGGCTGAAGCTTTCTTT. The chain joins TRBV7-9 to TRBJ1-1, with TRBD1 identical over 10 bases. The germline CDR1 and CDR2 sequences are SEHNR and FQNEAQ (reference sequence). J lost 6 bases, V lost 5 bases, and 12 bases had no gene match. This CDR3 is 16 amino acids long.

V gene TRBV28 combines with J gene TRBJ2-3; TRBD1 is a possible D gene (6 bases). Germline V CDR1 and CDR2: MDHEN, SYDVKM. V was clipped by 5 bases and J by 0 bases, with 27 bases between them. CDR3 length: 20 residues. CDR3 amino acids: CASSLPRTVPVDASTDTQYF. CDR3 coding DNA: TGTGCCAGCAGTCTTCCTCGGACAGTCCCGGTTGACGCTAGCACAGATACGCAGTATTTT.

The chain carries TRBV5-4 and TRBJ1-1; TRBD1 matches 11 bases. The CDR3 sequence is 15 residues long. Trimming removed 0 bases from V and 4 bases from J; junction bases left unmatched: 2. CDR1 and CDR2 from the germline V gene are SGHNT and YYREEE (reference sequence). This chain's CDR3 is CASSLAGTGGTEAFF. The CDR3 nucleotides are TGTGCCAGCAGCTTGGCGGGGACAGGGGGCACTGAAGCTTTCTTT.

V is TRBV4-3 and J is TRBJ1-1; TRBD1 is a possible D gene (5 bases). The germline V and J ends were trimmed by 3 bases and 5 bases, with 13 bases remaining between them. Per germline, CDR1 LGHNA and CDR2 YSLEER. The CDR3 loop spans 14 amino acids. The DNA for the CDR3 is TGCGCCAGCAGCCAGGGGTGGGGCAAAACTGAAGCTTTCTTT. Its translation: CASSQGWGKTEAFF.

This rearrangement joins TRBV28 to TRBJ1-6; 11 positions agree with TRBD1. The V gene's germline CDR1 is MDHEN and CDR2 SYDVKM. Unmatched junction bases numbered 8, after V lost 3 bases and J lost 10 bases. This CDR3 is built from 16 residues. CDR3 coding DNA: TGTGCCAGCAGTTTCGGAGGACAGGGGGCGAAGTCACCCCTCCACTTT. Translating gives CASSFGGQGAKSPLHF.

The V and J genes are TRBV5-1 and TRBJ1-4; 8 bases agree with TRBD1. The germline gives CDR1 SGHRS, CDR2 YFSETQ. Losses at the gene ends were 0 bases for V and 7 bases for J; bases not matched to a gene: 5. The CDR3 is 15 amino acids. CDR3 bases: TGCGCCAGCAGCTTGGGGACAGGGTCGTCTGAAAAACTGTTTTTT. It yields the protein CASSLGTGSSEKLFF.

This clone came up once. The chain employs TRBV6-5 and TRBJ2-7; D is perhaps TRBD1 (6 bases). Per germline, CDR1 MNHEY and CDR2 SVGAGI. V was shortened by 4 bases and J by 5 bases, with 15 bases between the two germline ends. The CDR3 contains 14 residues. CDR3: CASSSLYGTHEQYF. The CDR3 DNA is TGTGCCAGCAGTTCCCTATACGGGACACACGAGCAGTACTTC.

The chain has TRBV4-3 and TRBJ1-2, with 10 nucleotides matching TRBD1. CDR1 and CDR2 from the germline V gene are LGHNA and YSLEER. There are 17 residues in the CDR3. The V segment lost 3 bases and the J segment 2 bases; nucleotides outside the gene matches: 9. In DNA, the CDR3 is TGCGCCAGCAGCCACGGGACAGGGGCTGGACAGAACTATGGCTACACCTTC. As protein: CASSHGTGAGQNYGYTF.

This chain connects TRBV7-6 to TRBJ2-7; possibly TRBD2 for D (5 bases). The V gene's germline CDR1 is SGHVS and CDR2 FNYEAQ. The CDR3 sequence is 16 residues long. The V gene lost 1 base and the J gene lost 4 bases, with 17 bases spanning the gap. The CDR3 DNA is TGTGCCAGCAGCTTAGACGCCCGGGGTGGGGTGTACGAGCAGTACTTC. Protein product: CASSLDARGGVYEQYF.

The chain has TRBV1 and TRBJ1-6; whether TRBD1, the table's D call, matches the DNA was not checked. TRBV1 is deemed a pseudogene. The CDR3 has 20 residues. The CDR3 here is CTSSQDEGGRGSTVNSPLHF. As DNA, the CDR3 is TGCACCAGCAGCCAAGATGAAGGGGGCAGAGGCTCCACGGTCAATTCACCCCTCCACTTT.

This clone came up once. This chain joins TRBV18 and TRBJ1-5; D perhaps matches TRBD1 (5 bases). The CDR3 loop spans 15 amino acids. CDR1 and CDR2 (germline): KGHSH, LQKENI. The ends were cut back, 5 bases at V and 7 bases at J, with 18 bases in the middle. Here the CDR3 DNA reads TGTGCCAGCTCATCCGGGTGGGGGGGAGACCAGCCCCAGCATTTT. Translating it yields CASSSGWGGDQPQHF.

This chain joins TRBV27 and TRBJ2-1; TRBD2 matches 9 bases. The CDR3 has 16 residues. From germline, CDR1 is MNHEY and CDR2 SMNVEV (reference sequence). Unmatched junction bases numbered 13, after V lost 4 bases and J lost 9 bases. CDR3 region: CASSSRFSGGLGEQFF. The CDR3 region has the DNA TGTGCCAGCAGTTCTCGCTTTAGCGGGGGCTTGGGTGAGCAGTTCTTC.

V and J are TRBV5-4 and TRBJ2-5; perhaps TRBD2 as D (6 bases). This CDR3 has 15 amino acids. Germline values: CDR1 SGHNT, CDR2 YYREEE (reference sequence). The V gene lost 0 bases and the J gene lost 5 bases, with 14 bases spanning the gap. The CDR3 region has the DNA TGTGCCAGCAGCTTGGAAACTAGCTACTTTGAGACCCAGTACTTC. Protein product: CASSLETSYFETQYF.

The chain links TRBV28 to TRBJ1-4; maybe TRBD1 (5 bases). V was clipped by 4 bases and J by 8 bases, with 17 bases between them. The germline V gene encodes CDR1 MDHEN and CDR2 SYDVKM. CDR3 length equals 15 residues. CDR3 region: CASSSTGTLTEKLFF. CDR3 DNA sequence: TGTGCCAGCAGTTCTACCGGGACTCTTACCGAAAAACTGTTTTTT.

This chain's CDR3 is CASSPGGGSLETQYF. CDR3 DNA: TGTGCCAGCTCACCCGGAGGGGGCTCGCTTGAGACCCAGTACTTC. The chain combines TRBV18 with TRBJ2-5, with a weak D call TRBD1 (7 bases). Trimming took 3 bases from V and 5 from J, leaving 16 bases between them. Germline V lookup: CDR1 KGHSH, CDR2 LQKENI. The CDR3 length is 15 residues.

The CDR3 nucleotides read TGCGCCAGCAGAGATGAGGGAAGCAGCTATGGCTACACCTTC. Encoded protein: CASRDEGSSYGYTF. This rearrangement joins TRBV4-3 to TRBJ1-2, with D unresolved. This CDR3 is built from 14 residues. In germline, CDR1 is LGHNA, CDR2 YSLEER. V lost 6 bases and J lost 4, with 15 bases in between.

The chain recombines TRBV11-2 with TRBJ2-7; D not certain. This CDR3 has 14 amino acids. Germline V gene lookup returns CDR1 SGHAT and CDR2 FQNNGV. Trimming removed 1 base at V and 0 bases at J, with 7 bases between. The CDR3 sequence is CASSLGLRSYEQYF. The CDR3 bases are TGTGCCAGCAGCTTAGGACTGCGCTCCTACGAGCAGTACTTC.

The genes are TRBV6-5 and TRBJ2-7; weak D call: TRBD1 (6 bases). The V and J ends lost 6 bases and 5 bases respectively, with 14 bases between them. The CDR3 loop spans 13 amino acids. Germline V gene lookup returns CDR1 MNHEY and CDR2 SVGAGI. DNA of the CDR3: TGTGCCAGCAGCTTCAGGGGTCCCCACGAGCAGTACTTC. Translated: CASSFRGPHEQYF.

The chain links TRBV19 to TRBJ1-4; D not resolved. V gave up 6 bases and J gave up 7 bases, with 18 bases separating them. The CDR3 has 15 amino acids. CDR1 is LNHDA, CDR2 SQIVND, per germline (reference sequence). The CDR3 bases are TGTGCCAGTAGCCCCCCCCGAGGTTCTGGTGAAAAACTGTTTTTT. Protein product: CASSPPRGSGEKLFF.

The gene calls are TRBV4-1 and TRBJ2-1, with 10 bases fitting TRBD2. This CDR3 comprises 17 residues. The germline gives CDR1 MGHRA, CDR2 YSYEKL. V was clipped by 1 base and J by 8 bases; unmatched bases: 11. CDR3 DNA: TGCGCCAGCAGCCAAGGATTGAGCGGGGGGGCCAGGGATGAGCAGTTCTTC. This sequence encodes CASSQGLSGGARDEQFF.

This sequence joins TRBV27 and TRBJ1-6; D unresolved. The V and J ends lost 8 bases and 0 bases respectively, with 8 bases between them. The CDR3 has 14 residues. CDR1 is MNHEY and CDR2 is SMNVEV in the germline V gene (reference sequence). CDR3: CASASSSYNSPLHF. Here the CDR3 DNA reads TGTGCCAGCGCCTCCAGCTCCTATAATTCACCCCTCCACTTT.

The V and J genes are TRBV2 and TRBJ1-1; 7 nucleotides align to TRBD1. This CDR3 spans 14 amino acids. In germline, CDR1 is SNHLY, CDR2 FYNNEI. V lost 6 bases to trimming and J lost 7 bases; unmatched junction nucleotides: 11. CDR3 in amino acids: CASSRFGQVGEAFF. The CDR3 DNA sequence: TGTGCCAGCAGCCGATTTGGACAGGTTGGTGAAGCTTTCTTT. The variable domain in full, with the rest retrieved from reference TRBV2 and TRBJ1-1, is EPEVTQTPSHQVTQMGQEVILRCVPISNHLYFYWYRQILGQKVEFLVSFYNNEISEKSEIFDDQFSVERPDGSNFTLKIRSTKLEDSAMYFCASSRFGQVGEAFFGQGTRLTVV.

This clone was detected a few times. The rearrangement links TRBV19 to TRBJ2-3; the match to TRBD1 covers 7 bases. This CDR3 is built from 16 residues. Unmatched junction bases numbered 5, after V lost 2 bases and J lost 0 bases. The germline V gene has CDR1 LNHDA and CDR2 SQIVND (reference sequence). CDR3 sequence: CASSITGVSSTDTQYF. In nucleotides, the CDR3 is TGTGCCAGTAGTATAACAGGGGTTTCTAGCACAGATACGCAGTATTTT.

The chain carries TRBV27 and TRBJ2-4; 14 bases fit TRBD2. CDR3 length: 21 amino acids. J lost 2 bases, V lost 5 bases, and 17 bases had no gene match. From germline, CDR1 is MNHEY and CDR2 SMNVEV (reference sequence). CDR3 in amino acids: CASSNRPGTSGSIGSKNIQYF. The DNA for the CDR3 is TGTGCCAGCAGTAACCGTCCCGGGACTAGCGGGAGTATCGGGTCCAAAAACATTCAGTACTTC.

Comments on this clone: The junction departs from germline at one end; a sequencing error may be responsible. The chain combines TRBV7-7 with TRBJ2-2; possibly TRBD2 for D (5 bases). The CDR3 extends over 16 amino acids. The V gene's germline CDR1 is SSHAT and CDR2 FNYEAQ (reference sequence). CDR3 nucleotide sequence: TGTGCTAGCAGCCCATACCAAAAAGCGGACACCGGGGAGCTGTTTTTT. This encodes CASSPYQKADTGELFF.

V usage is TRBV14 and J usage is TRBJ1-2, with 9 bases fitting TRBD1. CDR1 is SGHDN, CDR2 FVKESK, per germline. Trimming took 0 bases from V and 7 from J; bases not matched to a gene: 6. The CDR3 extends over 15 amino acids. For the CDR3, the DNA is TGTGCCAGCAGCCAAGATCTGGGACAGGGCCGTGGCTACACCTTC. Encoded protein: CASSQDLGQGRGYTF. Supplemented by reference TRBV14 and TRBJ1-2, the full variable domain reads EAGVTQFPSHSVIEKGQTVTLRCDPISGHDNLYWYRRVMGKEIKFLLHFVKESKQDESGMPNNRFLAERTGGTYSTLKVQPAELEDSGVYFCASSQDLGQGRGYTFGSGTRLTVV.